This T cell receptor beta chain comes out of a study of blood T cells in healthy people across ages (dated by TCRdb to between 2014 and 2016). Study-level background: In model experiments, template switching captured roughly one uniquely barcoded TCR beta cDNA molecule for every two T cells. For two donors (one aged 18 to 29 and one aged 80 or older), the study analyzed two additional independent replicas of 1 million unique cDNA reads from the same blood draw. The study measured age-related changes in TCR beta repertoire diversity using deep sequencing normalized with unique cDNA molecular identifiers. Donors of different ages were randomly distributed across sequencing lanes to avoid experimental bias. Four age groups were formed from the donors: young (average approximately 15 years), middle-aged (approximately 39), aged (approximately 60) and long-lived (about 80). Overall study outcomes, separate from this receptor: Estimates of total diversity based on one million sequenced T cells were regarded as lower bounds and as underestimates. The CMV infection status of donors was not known, potentially confounding age-related changes in expanded clonotypes. As age increased, observed TCR beta diversity per million T cells dropped in a roughly linear way, and a significant reduction was already evident by age about 36. The long-lived group showed more naive CD4+ T cells, fewer expanded clones and increased TCR diversity than the aged group, suggesting age selection. Because profiling used bulk unsorted PBMCs, naive and antigen-experienced compartments could not be compared conclusively. The percentage of naive T cells measured by flow cytometry correlated strongly with observed TCR beta diversity.

Donors were a few dozen systemically healthy Caucasian individuals from Russia aged about 6 to 100 years. Each donor gave around 9.8 milliliters of peripheral blood, collected into EDTA-treated Vacutainer tubes. Ficoll-Paque density-gradient centrifugation was used to isolate PBMCs, with at least 6 million per sample. Trizol reagent was used to extract total RNA from the PBMCs, yielding at least 6 micrograms per sample. The percentages of naive CD45RAhigh/CD27high T cells were determined by flow cytometry on a PBMC aliquot from every donor. To prepare the library, 5' RACE was applied. The data were produced on an Illumina HiSeq 2500. A second PCR of about 6 to 12 cycles was run with a J-beta primer mix and a sample-barcoded 5' primer. A unique molecular identifier was introduced onto each TCR beta cDNA molecule by a template-switch 5' adaptor carrying 12 random nucleotides. At least 2.5 million CDR3-containing paired-end reads were obtained from each sample. First-strand cDNA synthesis was performed from all RNA using the Mint cDNA synthesis kit, with priming by a TRBC-specific oligonucleotide. All cDNA was treated with uracil-DNA glycosylase and then went through a first 18-cycle PCR with the universal primers M1SS and BC2_uni_R. The paper's data handling went like this. For normalization, 1 million high-quality reads, each with a distinct molecular identifier, were randomly selected from each sample. Reads with shared molecular identifiers were discarded instead of being binned into consensus sequences. CDR3 identification, clonotype clustering and error correction used MiTCR with a Q25 quality threshold and the strictest error-elimination algorithm. A nonparametric unseen species model with Euler transformation was used to estimate a lower bound on total TCR beta diversity. TCRdb ran its own pipeline on the public reads, namely fastp trimming at Q25 and MiXCR clone calling, and kept in-frame beta chains. For every CDR3 protein sequence, its rows merge into one entry that carries the most common genes and DNA. It is TCRdb's table, rather than the study itself, that gives the V and J calls and clone size. The sample contains hundreds of thousands of distinct CDR3 sequences, 32% of them found a single time. The top ten constitute 15% of the sample.

V is shortened by 1 base, J by 1 base, and the region joining them spans 11 bases. CDR1 and CDR2, looked up from the germline V gene, are SNHLY and FYNNEI. From cysteine to phenylalanine, the CDR3 is 16 amino acids long. The sequence is cut down to CDR3 DNA, 48 bases in frame from base 1. A word on this clonotype: Its antigen remains unidentified. Qualities for individual bases were not recorded, and no much larger clone is one base off.

This receptor chain uses TRBV2 and TRBJ1-5; the D gene identity is not certain. This TCR came from a woman over 75 in good health. Donor details come from another sample of the same person, matched by shared clones. The sample consisted of blood. The CDR3 in this case is CASSEGITASNQPQHF. The base sequence is TGTGCCAGCAGTGAAGGGATTACGGCGAGCAATCAGCCCCAGCATTTT.